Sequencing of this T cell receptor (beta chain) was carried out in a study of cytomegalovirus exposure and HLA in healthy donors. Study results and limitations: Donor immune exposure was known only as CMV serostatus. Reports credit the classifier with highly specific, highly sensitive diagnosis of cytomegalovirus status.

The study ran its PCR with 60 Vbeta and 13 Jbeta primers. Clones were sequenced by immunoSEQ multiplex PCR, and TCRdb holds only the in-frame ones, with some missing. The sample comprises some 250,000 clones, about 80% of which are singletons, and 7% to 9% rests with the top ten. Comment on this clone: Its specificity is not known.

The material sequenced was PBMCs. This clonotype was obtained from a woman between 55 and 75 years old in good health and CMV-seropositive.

In DNA form, the CDR3 reads TGTGCCAGCAGCCCCACGGACAGGACTAATGGCTACACCTTC. Its translation is CASSPTDRTNGYTF. The V gene is TRBV11-2, the J gene TRBJ1-2; 7 nucleotides agree with TRBD1. Germline trimming cut 5 bases from V and 6 bases from J; bases unmatched to any gene: 9. Germline CDR1 is SGHAT and CDR2 is FQNNGV. The CDR3 spans 14 residues.